These 21 T cell receptor beta chains were all obtained from the same sample, sequenced in a study of T cells in Graves' hyperthyroidism and ophthalmopathy (dated by TCRdb to the late 2010s). Libraries came from multiplex PCR. The sequencing machine was an Illumina HiSeq 2000. The TCR beta CDR3 regions were amplified from RNA transcripts. A first-round RT-PCR of the TCR CDR3 used the HTBI primer set with the Qiagen OneStep RT-PCR kit. TCRdb trimmed public reads at Q25 via fastp, called clones via MiXCR and kept in-frame beta chains. Each entry merges the rows of one CDR3 protein and shows their most common DNA and genes. The table for this sample lists hundreds of thousands of distinct CDR3 sequences; roughly 14% of them were counted only once. About 12% of the sample rests with the top ten. The sequencing input was blood. These receptors were collected from a woman between 45 and 65 years old with Graves' ophthalmopathy.

This clonotype was seen at least ten times. This chain uses TRBV11-3 with TRBJ2-7, with 7 nucleotides matching TRBD1. The CDR3 runs 15 residues. The germline CDR1 and CDR2 sequences are SGHNT and YENEEA. V trimming: 3 bases; J trimming: 3 bases; junction bases outside the gene matches: 8. The CDR3 region has the DNA TGTGCCAGCAGCTTTCCCGGGACAGCCAACTACGAGCAGTACTTC. This encodes CASSFPGTANYEQYF.

The chain employs TRBV19 and TRBJ1-6; a weak D match, TRBD1 (5 bases). Germline values: CDR1 LNHDA, CDR2 SQIVND (reference sequence). This CDR3 is built from 15 residues. With 3 bases removed from V and 5 bases from J, the gap between germline ends came to 11 bases. The CDR3 reads CASSILTADNSPLHF. The CDR3 DNA reads TGTGCCAGTAGTATTTTGACAGCGGATAATTCACCCCTCCACTTT.

This clonotype was counted many times. This chain joins TRBV27 and TRBJ2-3, with D perhaps TRBD2 (5 bases). The germline V gene has CDR1 MNHEY and CDR2 SMNVEV (reference sequence). CDR3 length equals 16 residues. The germline V and J ends were trimmed by 4 bases and 6 bases, with 20 bases remaining between them. CDR3 DNA sequence: TGTGCCAGCAGTTCCTCTACGCTAGCACTCCGCGATACGCAGTATTTT. This encodes CASSSSTLALRDTQYF.

About this clonotype: This sequence may be a read error, since a much larger clone differs from it by one base. The V and J genes are TRBV9 and TRBJ2-5, with a possible D match to TRBD2 (6 bases). Trimming took 0 bases from V and 6 from J, leaving 12 bases between them. The CDR3 loop spans 14 amino acids. Germline CDR1 and CDR2: SGDLS and YYNGEE. The CDR3 region is CASSVAGGAKTQYF. The CDR3 DNA follows: TGTGCCAGCAGCGTAGCCGGCGGGGCGAAGACCCAGTACTTC.

The J gene is TRBJ2-2, the V gene TRBV4-3, with 11 positions matching TRBD2. The CDR3 is made up of 16 amino acids. Trimming removed 0 bases from V and 7 bases from J; junction bases left unmatched: 4. Germline V gives CDR1 LGHNA, CDR2 YSLEER. CDR3 residues: CASSQELLAGVGELFF. CDR3 nucleotides: TGCGCCAGCAGCCAAGAGCTACTAGCGGGAGTCGGGGAGCTGTTTTTT.

The chain is built from TRBV24-1 and TRBJ2-1; weak D call: TRBD1 (6 bases). Per the germline V gene, CDR1 is KGHDR and CDR2 is SFDVKD. With 3 bases removed from V and 10 bases from J, the gap between germline ends came to 15 bases. The CDR3 has 14 amino acids. This CDR3 reads CATSDPGTRTEQFF. In DNA form, the CDR3 reads TGTGCCACCAGTGATCCCGGGACACGGACAGAGCAGTTCTTC.

This clonotype was detected ten times or more. The chain combines TRBV2 with TRBJ1-1; no firm D call. Trimming left V 1 base short and J 3 bases short, with 9 bases between. Germline values: CDR1 SNHLY, CDR2 FYNNEI. The CDR3 has 14 residues. The CDR3 protein is CASSEEEGYTEAFF. The CDR3 nucleotides are TGTGCCAGCAGTGAAGAGGAGGGTTACACTGAAGCTTTCTTT.

The gene calls are TRBV24-1 and TRBJ1-5; 11 bases align to TRBD1. CDR1 KGHDR and CDR2 SFDVKD come from the germline V gene. This CDR3 spans 14 amino acids. Unmatched junction bases numbered 0, after V lost 4 bases and J lost 5 bases. The CDR3 here is CATSEGQGDQPQHF. The CDR3 DNA sequence: TGTGCCACCAGTGAGGGACAGGGGGATCAGCCCCAGCATTTT.

This clonotype was found many times. The rearrangement links TRBV28 to TRBJ2-3, with a tentative D call TRBD2 (6 bases). CDR1 is MDHEN, CDR2 SYDVKM, per germline. The ends were cut back, 6 bases at V and 3 bases at J, with 25 bases in the middle. The CDR3 totals 18 residues. CDR3 in amino acids: CASSYLGLAFDETDTQYF. DNA of the CDR3: TGTGCCAGCAGCTACCTCGGGCTAGCGTTCGACGAAACAGATACGCAGTATTTT.

This clonotype appeared a few times. The chain links TRBV27 to TRBJ2-3; 11 nucleotides agree with TRBD2. Per germline, CDR1 MNHEY and CDR2 SMNVEV (reference sequence). This CDR3 region has 15 residues. V was pared by 8 bases and J by 5 bases, with 9 bases of the junction left unmatched. This CDR3 reads CASARTSGFQDTQYF. Here the CDR3 DNA reads TGTGCCAGCGCCAGGACTAGCGGGTTTCAAGATACGCAGTATTTT.

This clonotype showed up many times. J is TRBJ1-1 and V is TRBV28; maybe TRBD1 (6 bases). Deletions cut 6 bases from V and 1 base from J, with 15 bases between. Germline CDR1 reads MDHEN; CDR2 reads SYDVKM. This CDR3 contains 15 residues. CDR3 nucleotide sequence: TGTGCCAGCAGAAATGGGGGACAAGAGAACACTGAAGCTTTCTTT. Its protein is CASRNGGQENTEAFF.

This clonotype was picked up many times. The gene calls are TRBV20-1 and TRBJ2-7; TRBD2 matches at 15 bases. Trimming removed 4 bases from V and 0 bases from J; junction bases left unmatched: 4. Germline-derived CDR1 and CDR2 are DFQATT and SNEGSKA (reference sequence). The CDR3 covers 16 residues. CDR3 in amino acids: CSAIGTSGRPSYEQYF. In DNA form, the CDR3 reads TGCAGTGCTATCGGGACTAGCGGGAGGCCCTCCTACGAGCAGTACTTC.

The sample holds many counts of this clonotype. The chain recombines TRBV6-2 or TRBV6-3 with TRBJ2-7; no reliable D call. V was clipped by 2 bases and J by 4 bases, with 18 bases between them. The CDR3 spans 16 residues. Germline V CDR1 and CDR2: MNHEY, SVGEGT. CDR3: CASSYPLGPRKYEQYF. The CDR3 nucleotides are TGTGCCAGCAGTTACCCCCTCGGACCCCGGAAGTACGAGCAGTACTTC.

The gene calls are TRBV7-3 and TRBJ2-2; 13 bases line up with TRBD2. Germline V gives CDR1 SGHTA, CDR2 FQGTGA. The V and J ends lost 4 bases and 5 bases, in that order; junction bases with no gene match: 7. There are 17 residues in the CDR3. CDR3 sequence reads: CASSSGLAGVGTGELFF. The DNA for the CDR3 is TGTGCCAGCAGCTCCGGACTAGCGGGAGTTGGTACCGGGGAGCTGTTTTTT.

This clonotype was seen a few times. The CDR3 nucleotides read TGCAGTGTTACTAAATTGTTGGAGCAGTACTTC. Amino acids: CSVTKLLEQYF. This rearrangement joins TRBV20-1 to TRBJ2-7, with D hard to call. This CDR3 has 11 residues. V was clipped by 7 bases and J by 7 bases, with 14 bases between them. CDR1 is DFQATT and CDR2 is SNEGSKA in the germline V gene (reference sequence).

This clonotype was picked up many times. The chain employs TRBV7-2 and TRBJ2-5; D tentatively reads TRBD1 or TRBD2 (6 bases each). Germline lookup yields CDR1 SGHTA and CDR2 FQGNSA. The CDR3 runs to 15 residues. Trimming took 2 bases from V and 4 from J, leaving 14 bases between them. CDR3 DNA: TGTGCCAGCAGCTTACAGAGGGGGGATGGAGAGACCCAGTACTTC. It codes for CASSLQRGDGETQYF.

The rearrangement links TRBV12-3 or TRBV12-4 to TRBJ2-7; 10 bases are a match to TRBD2. Trimming took 0 bases from V and 0 from J; bases not matched to a gene: 5. The CDR3 spans 17 residues. The CDR3 nucleotides read TGTGCCAGCAGTTTAGCGCGGTCTAGCGGGAGCTCCTACGAGCAGTACTTC. It translates to CASSLARSSGSSYEQYF.

A few counts support this clonotype. The J gene is TRBJ2-1, the V gene TRBV9, with 13 bases fitting TRBD2. V lost 4 bases, J lost 4 bases, and 5 bases stayed unmatched. There are 16 residues in the CDR3. CDR1 SGDLS and CDR2 YYNGEE come from the germline V gene. CDR3 residues: CASSPGTSGVYNEQFF. The DNA of the CDR3 is TGTGCCAGCAGCCCGGGGACTAGCGGGGTTTACAATGAGCAGTTCTTC.

This clonotype came up many times. The chain joins TRBV14 to TRBJ1-1; no clear D gene. The CDR3 totals 13 residues. V was trimmed by 2 bases and J by 7 bases, leaving 11 bases between them. Germline CDR1 SGHDN, CDR2 FVKESK. Written as DNA, the CDR3 is TGTGCCAGCAGCCAACAGCGGCACTTTGAAGCTTTCTTT. It codes for CASSQQRHFEAFF. The complete variable domain, with remaining parts taken from reference TRBV14 and TRBJ1-1, reads EAGVTQFPSHSVIEKGQTVTLRCDPISGHDNLYWYRRVMGKEIKFLLHFVKESKQDESGMPNNRFLAERTGGTYSTLKVQPAELEDSGVYFCASSQQRHFEAFFGQGTRLTVV.

This clonotype showed up many times. This chain connects TRBV20-1 to TRBJ2-5; 13 nucleotides align to TRBD2. Trimming at V came to 6 bases and at J to 2 bases, leaving 9 bases not matched to a gene. Germline-derived CDR1 and CDR2 are DFQATT and SNEGSKA (reference sequence). The CDR3 has 16 residues. CDR3 nucleotide sequence: TGCAGTGCCCTACCTACTAGCGGGAGGGAACAAGAGACCCAGTACTTC. It translates to CSALPTSGREQETQYF.

This clonotype turned up a few times. The chain employs TRBV12-3 or TRBV12-4 and TRBJ1-1, with a weak D call TRBD1 (5 bases). The V gene lost 3 bases and the J gene lost 7 bases, with 12 bases spanning the gap. The CDR3 contains 13 residues. Written as DNA, the CDR3 is TGTGCCAGCAGTTTCCGGGACCTACATGAAGCTTTCTTT. Its translation is CASSFRDLHEAFF.